This T cell receptor (beta chain) emerged from a study of T cell changes during pregnancy in multiple sclerosis. Profiled with immunoSEQ multiplex PCR; TCRdb holds only in-frame clones, not every one. The table has more than 65,000 clones, roughly nine tenths seen once. V was clipped by 8 bases and J by 1 base, with 9 bases between them. The length of the CDR3 is 13 residues. Per the germline V gene, CDR1 is MNHNS and CDR2 is SASEGT. The sequences come from peripheral blood, collected before pregnancy. This receptor was taken from a female donor with multiple sclerosis, enrolled in a pregnancy study. The chain combines TRBV6-1 with TRBJ1-5, with D perhaps matching TRBD1 (6 bases). For the CDR3, the DNA is TGTGCCAGCCGCGACAGGAGCAATCAGCCCCAGCATTTT. Translating gives CASRDRSNQPQHF.